Following are 19 T cell receptor beta chains from one sample sequenced in a study of Ad26.COV2.S vaccination and SARS-CoV-2 variants. The method was immunoSEQ multiplex PCR; TCRdb's version includes in-frame clones alone and lacks a portion of them. The data contain approximately 97,000 clones, around three quarters of them singletons. The source was peripheral blood, collected after recovery from COVID-19. Every receptor here comes from a human donor who had recovered from COVID-19.

The chain combines TRBV6-1 with TRBJ2-5; D is perhaps TRBD1 or TRBD2 (5 bases each). Germline V lookup: CDR1 MNHNS, CDR2 SASEGT. This CDR3 has 14 residues. V was clipped by 2 bases and J by 5 bases, with 12 bases between them. CDR3 DNA: TGTGCCAGCAGTGAAACGCAGGGCGGGGAGACCCAGTACTTC. This sequence encodes CASSETQGGETQYF.

The chain carries TRBV5-4 and TRBJ2-5; D call uncertain. V was clipped by 0 bases and J by 3 bases, with 9 bases between them. The CDR3 is made up of 14 amino acids. Germline CDR1 is SGHNT and CDR2 is YYREEE (reference sequence). CDR3 residues: CASSLANSEETQYF. As DNA, the CDR3 is TGTGCCAGCAGCTTGGCCAACAGCGAAGAGACCCAGTACTTC.

The chain joins TRBV12-3 or TRBV12-4 to TRBJ1-1, with TRBD1 as a possible D gene (5 bases). The CDR3 loop spans 13 amino acids. Trimming stripped 6 bases from V and 3 bases from J, with 11 bases between. CDR3 bases: TGTGCCAGCAGGTCTGGGGGGGACACTGAAGCTTTCTTT. Protein product: CASRSGGDTEAFF.

This clone occurred a few times. The J gene is TRBJ1-2, the V gene TRBV7-9; D not resolved. Germline lookup yields CDR1 SEHNR and CDR2 FQNEAQ (reference sequence). Trimming left V 2 bases short and J 4 bases short, with 8 bases between. This CDR3 contains 13 residues. The CDR3: CASSLYSAYGYTF. CDR3 nucleotides: TGTGCCAGCAGCTTATACTCGGCCTATGGCTACACCTTC.

Only a few counts were recorded for this clone. This chain joins TRBV5-1 and TRBJ2-1; possible D gene TRBD2, 5 bases. This CDR3 has 15 amino acids. V lost 0 bases to trimming and J lost 8 bases, with 15 bases between them. CDR1 is SGHRS and CDR2 is YFSETQ in the germline V gene. The DNA for the CDR3 is TGCGCCAGCAGCTTGGCCCCGGGATTAGACCATGAGCAGTTCTTC. Its protein product is CASSLAPGLDHEQFF. Together with reference TRBV5-1 and TRBJ2-1, the CDR3 gives the full variable domain: KAGVTQTPRYLIKTRGQQVTLSCSPISGHRSVSWYQQTPGQGLQFLFEYFSETQRNKGNFPGRFSGRQFSNSRSEMNVSTLELGDSALYLCASSLAPGLDHEQFFGPGTRLTVL.

The chain recombines TRBV7-9 with TRBJ1-5, with D hard to call. V was shortened by 1 base and J by 5 bases, with 3 bases between the two germline ends. CDR1 and CDR2 (germline): SEHNR, FQNEAQ (reference sequence). The CDR3 extends over 12 amino acids. CDR3 loop: CASSLDYQPQHF. The CDR3 region has the DNA TGTGCCAGCAGCTTAGATTATCAGCCCCAGCATTTT.

The chain is built from TRBV28 and TRBJ1-1; TRBD1 aligns across 7 bases. Germline V gives CDR1 MDHEN, CDR2 SYDVKM. The CDR3 is made up of 14 amino acids. Germline trimming cut 8 bases from V and 1 base from J; bases unmatched to any gene: 7. The CDR3 DNA reads as TGTGCCAGCGGATTGACAGGGAAGAACACTGAAGCTTTCTTT. Protein sequence: CASGLTGKNTEAFF.

The chain combines TRBV5-1 with TRBJ2-7, with TRBD2 matching over 11 bases. In germline, CDR1 is SGHRS, CDR2 YFSETQ. J gave up 0 bases and V 4 bases, and 6 bases lay outside the gene matches. The CDR3 contains 16 residues. The CDR3 sequence is CASSISSGGLSYEQYF. The CDR3 nucleotides read TGCGCCAGCAGCATCTCTAGCGGGGGGCTCTCCTACGAGCAGTACTTC.

The chain recombines TRBV28 with TRBJ1-1, with D unclear. Trimming pared 5 bases from V and 3 bases from J, leaving 16 bases between. This CDR3 has 15 amino acids. CDR1 is MDHEN and CDR2 is SYDVKM in the germline V gene. The CDR3 bases are TGTGCCAGCAGTGGTACTCGGACGTCGTACACTGAAGCTTTCTTT. This gives the protein CASSGTRTSYTEAFF.

This sequence joins TRBV30 and TRBJ2-1; D is undetermined. The length of the CDR3 is 12 residues. CDR1 and CDR2 from the germline V gene are GTSNPN and SVGIG (reference sequence). Trimming pared 4 bases from V and 7 bases from J, leaving 11 bases between. CDR3 bases: TGTGCCTGGACGCCGGGCCTAAATGAGCAGTTCTTC. This encodes CAWTPGLNEQFF.

V usage is TRBV9 and J usage is TRBJ2-1; 9 bases are a match to TRBD1. The CDR3 loop spans 16 amino acids. Trimming cost V 0 bases and J 1 base; bases outside gene matches: 2. Germline CDR1 SGDLS, CDR2 YYNGEE. CDR3 loop: CASSVEGQGSYNEQFF. In DNA, the CDR3 is TGTGCCAGCAGCGTAGAGGGACAGGGATCCTACAATGAGCAGTTCTTC. Filled out from reference TRBV9 and TRBJ2-1, the complete variable domain reads DSGVTQTPKHLITATGQRVTLRCSPRSGDLSVYWYQQSLDQGLQFLIQYYNGEERAKGNILERFSAQQFPDLHSELNLSSLELGDSALYFCASSVEGQGSYNEQFFGPGTRLTVL.

This clone was counted a few times. The chain carries TRBV30 and TRBJ2-1; D is tentatively TRBD1 or TRBD2 (6 bases each). Germline CDR1 GTSNPN, CDR2 SVGIG (reference sequence). V dropped 0 bases and J dropped 9 bases, with 15 bases sitting between them. The CDR3 is 14 residues long. The CDR3: CAWSVGGGVREQFF. The CDR3 DNA is TGTGCCTGGAGTGTGGGGGGCGGAGTGCGTGAGCAGTTCTTC.

The J gene is TRBJ2-7, the V gene TRBV5-5; 8 nucleotides agree with TRBD2. This CDR3 has 13 residues. V lost 4 bases to trimming and J lost 6 bases; unmatched junction nucleotides: 6. Germline CDR1 reads SGHKS; CDR2 reads YYEKEE (reference sequence). CDR3 nucleotides: TGTGCCAGCAGCCCCCGGGAGGGGGGCGAGCAGTACTTC. Translated: CASSPREGGEQYF.

J is TRBJ2-7 and V is TRBV7-2, with D possibly being TRBD1 or TRBD2 (5 bases each). Germline values: CDR1 SGHTA, CDR2 FQGNSA. There are 14 residues in the CDR3. Trimming left V 8 bases short and J 6 bases short, with 20 bases between. This chain's CDR3 is CASVHRDVGCEQYF. CDR3 DNA: TGTGCCAGCGTACACCGGGACGTCGGATGCGAGCAGTACTTC.

The J gene is TRBJ2-7, the V gene TRBV29-1, with D possibly matching TRBD2 (6 bases). CDR1 and CDR2 (germline): SQVTM, ANQGSEA. The CDR3 contains 15 residues. V was clipped by 6 bases and J by 0 bases, with 18 bases between them. CDR3 sequence: CSVQSGGIDSYEQYF. CDR3 bases: TGCAGCGTGCAGAGCGGAGGGATAGACTCCTACGAGCAGTACTTC.

The rearrangement links TRBV7-9 to TRBJ1-2; 8 nucleotides match TRBD1. Germline values: CDR1 SEHNR, CDR2 FQNEAQ (reference sequence). The CDR3 length is 12 residues. J was trimmed by 8 bases and V by 6 bases; bases with no gene match: 5. The CDR3 loop is CASSLQGGGYTF. The CDR3 DNA reads as TGTGCCAGCAGTTTACAGGGGGGAGGCTACACCTTC.

V is TRBV7-9 and J is TRBJ2-1; D is undetermined. Trimming cost V 3 bases and J 1 base, with 7 bases left between them. The CDR3 sequence is 14 residues long. Germline V CDR1 and CDR2: SEHNR, FQNEAQ (reference sequence). Here the CDR3 DNA reads TGTGCCAGCAGCTTCGGTTCTTCCTACAATGAGCAGTTCTTC. Its translation: CASSFGSSYNEQFF.

The V call is TRBV7-9, the J call TRBJ1-2; no clear D. V was shortened by 1 base and J by 3 bases, with 9 bases between the two germline ends. Germline values: CDR1 SEHNR, CDR2 FQNEAQ (reference sequence). The CDR3 has 14 residues. The CDR3 region has the DNA TGTGCCAGCAGCTTAGAGTGGGTTTACTATGGCTACACCTTC. Amino acids: CASSLEWVYYGYTF.

This sequence joins TRBV3-1 (or the pseudogene TRBV3-2) and TRBJ1-6, with D possibly TRBD1 on 5 matching bases. V gave up 0 bases and J gave up 0 bases, with 12 bases separating them. Germline CDR1 is LGHDT and CDR2 is YNNKEL (reference sequence). The CDR3 runs to 18 residues. CDR3 amino acids: CASSQDVAGSSYNSPLHF. The CDR3 region has the DNA TGTGCCAGCAGCCAAGATGTTGCAGGGAGCTCCTATAATTCACCCCTCCACTTT.